This TCR beta chain was profiled in a study of cytomegalovirus exposure and HLA in healthy donors. V was pared by 3 bases and J by 10 bases, with 18 bases between. The CDR3 has 13 residues. Looked up from germline, CDR1 is SQVTM and CDR2 is ANQGSEA. 60 Vbeta and 13 Jbeta primers were used in PCR. Using immunoSEQ multiplex PCR, the repertoire was profiled, and TCRdb retains in-frame clones only, with some absent. The repertoire consists of roughly 180,000 clones, with approximately 84% occurring once and the leading ten covering 4.5% to 7.5%. J is TRBJ1-1 and V is TRBV29-1; D gene ambiguous. The source is a woman aged 25 to 39 in good health and CMV-seropositive. The sample comprised PBMCs. The CDR3 here is CSVDSIRDGRAFF. The CDR3 bases are TGCAGCGTTGATTCGATACGGGATGGAAGAGCTTTCTTT.